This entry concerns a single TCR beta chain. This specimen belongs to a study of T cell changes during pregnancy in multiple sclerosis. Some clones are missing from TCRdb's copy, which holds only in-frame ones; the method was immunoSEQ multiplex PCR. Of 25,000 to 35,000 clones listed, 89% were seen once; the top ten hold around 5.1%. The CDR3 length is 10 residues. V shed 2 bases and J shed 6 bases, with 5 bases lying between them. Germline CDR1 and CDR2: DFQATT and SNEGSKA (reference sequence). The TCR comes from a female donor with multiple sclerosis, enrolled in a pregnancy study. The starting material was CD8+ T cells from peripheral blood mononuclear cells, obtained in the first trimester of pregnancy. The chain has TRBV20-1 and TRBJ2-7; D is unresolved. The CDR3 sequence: CSARIIEQYF. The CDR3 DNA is TGCAGTGCTAGAATAATCGAGCAGTACTTC.